Sequencing of this T cell receptor beta chain was carried out in a study of blood T cell repertoires in COVID-19. About the study: PBMCs, B-cell-depleted T cells, or T cells provided the cDNA or gDNA that made up the material.

With 4 bases clipped from V and 1 base from J, the junction kept 4 bases outside the gene matches. The germline CDR1 and CDR2 sequences are KGHDR and SFDVKD. The CDR3 covers 16 residues. In the source study's methods: The authors estimated nucleated cell counts from reference gene primer amplification. This table comes from immunoSEQ multiplex PCR, and its TCRdb copy is limited to in-frame clones, with some not included. That table furnishes V, J and clone size, whereas the DNA furnished D and trimming. The profile shows roughly 230,000 clones, almost 85% of them singletons. With respect to this clone: In the same sample, other DNA sequences code for this CDR3.

V usage is TRBV24-1 and J usage is TRBJ2-2; 8 bases map to TRBD2. The sequencing input was peripheral blood. The receptor's source is a man in his fifties with COVID-19, enrolled during active disease. The CDR3 spells CATSDPSGGNTGELFF. As DNA, the CDR3 is TGTGCCACCAGTGACCCCAGCGGGGGGAACACCGGGGAGCTGTTTTTT.